The clone carrying this TCR beta chain was seen ten or more times. The data are from a study of glioma-infiltrating T cells. Looking at the study overall: Glioblastomas were WHO grade IV, sampled at first diagnosis; low-grade were grade II. Approximately 990,000 peripheral T cells were targeted at about 4- to 11-fold coverage.

Amplification of TCR alpha and beta CDR3 regions from RNA used iRepertoire nested multiplex PCR. TCRdb independently ran MiXCR on the multiplex PCR reads; one entry per CDR3 protein. Counted here are about 380,000 distinct CDR3 sequences, approximately 42% occurring once; the ten biggest clones make up around 13%. CDR3 length: 15 amino acids. V lost 3 bases to trimming and J lost 2 bases, with 14 bases between them. Germline V gene lookup returns CDR1 MGHRA and CDR2 YSYEKL. This TCR was sampled from a human donor with low-grade glioma or glioblastoma, undergoing nonglioma brain surgery, or in good health (not recorded which). The sample was glioma tissue, nonneoplastic brain tissue, or PBMCs (not recorded which). V is TRBV4-1 and J is TRBJ2-7; no firm D call. CDR3 region: CASSQAILQTYEQYF. The CDR3 nucleotides are TGCGCCAGCAGCCAGGCGATTTTACAGACCTACGAGCAGTACTTC.